This TCR beta chain was captured by sequencing in a study of vaccination effects on CD4 cells after COVID-19. On the study more broadly: ViraFEST used viral peptide pools to expand antigen-specific CD4+ T cells before sequencing. Two-dose vaccination with either BNT162b2 or mRNA-1273 was given to the participants.

The CDR3 loop spans 14 amino acids. V gave up 5 bases and J gave up 5 bases; unmatched junction bases: 4. Germline CDR1 reads SGHTA; CDR2 reads FQGNSA. Upon completion of roughly ten days in culture, CD4+ T cells were isolated. Both day 3 and day 7 saw half the medium replaced with IL-2 medium. This table comes from immunoSEQ multiplex PCR, and its TCRdb copy is limited to in-frame clones, with some not included. The profile shows 50,000 or so clones, over 50% of them singletons. With regard to this clone: As yet, its antigen is unknown.

This rearrangement joins TRBV7-2 to TRBJ2-1, with 9 bases aligning to TRBD1. The sequencing used CD4+ T cells from PBMCs cultured without peptide, collected before COVID-19 vaccination. This receptor was obtained from a human donor who received a COVID-19 vaccine. CDR3 protein: CASSLWTGDNEQFF. Here the CDR3 DNA reads TGTGCCAGCAGCCTATGGACAGGGGACAATGAGCAGTTCTTC. Complete variable domain (other parts from reference TRBV7-2 and TRBJ2-1): GAGVSQSPSNKVTEKGKDVELRCDPISGHTALYWYRQSLGQGLEFLIYFQGNSAPDKSGLPSDRFSAERTGGSVSTLTIQRTQQEDSAVYLCASSLWTGDNEQFFGPGTRLTVL.